The rows below give T cell receptor beta chains drawn from one sample of a study of cytomegalovirus exposure and HLA in healthy donors. Assay: immunoSEQ multiplex PCR; the TCRdb copy retains only in-frame clones and omits some. The sample consists of 150,000 to 200,000 clones, more than 70% of them appearing once. The sample consisted of PBMCs. The receptor source for this set is a male donor in good health and CMV-seronegative. Both conserved end residues are part of each CDR3. D genes are given only for firm matches. Some rows mark clone size as missing; the rest say once, few, many or name a class of expanded clone.

CDR3 protein	CDR3 DNA	clone size	J gene	V gene	D gene
CASSGTGPNTGELFF	TGTGCCAGCAGTGGGACAGGCCCGAACACCGGGGAGCTGTTTTTT	NA	TRBJ2-2	TRBV2	TRBD1
CASSALRGTDTQYF	TGTGCCAGCAGCGCCCTACGTGGCACAGATACGCAGTATTTT	NA	TRBJ2-3	TRBV9	NA
CASSRGLAGTNEQFF	TGTGCCAGTAGTAGAGGACTAGCGGGGACCAATGAGCAGTTCTTC	NA	TRBJ2-1	TRBV19	TRBD2
CARTNPGRQETQYF	TGTGCCCGCACAAATCCAGGTCGTCAAGAGACCCAGTACTTC	NA	TRBJ2-5	TRBV7-9	NA
CASSLGFGQPQHF	TGTGCCAGCAGCTTAGGGTTCGGTCAGCCCCAGCATTTT	NA	TRBJ1-5	TRBV11-2	NA
CASIPRSRTGRTDTQYF	TGTGCCAGCATCCCCCGGTCGCGGACCGGGAGGACAGATACGCAGTATTTT	NA	TRBJ2-3	TRBV7-2	TRBD2
CASSPTGGRSSYNEQFF	TGTGCCAGCAGCCCCACAGGGGGGCGGAGCTCCTACAATGAGCAGTTCTTC	NA	TRBJ2-1	TRBV7-3	TRBD1
CASGPQGSTDTQYF	TGTGCCAGCGGTCCACAGGGGAGCACAGATACGCAGTATTTT	NA	TRBJ2-3	TRBV7-2	TRBD1
CASSYSGLKKGEQYF	TGTGCCAGCAGCTACAGTGGACTGAAGAAGGGCGAGCAGTACTTC	NA	TRBJ2-7	TRBV27	NA
CASRPDITNEQFF	TGTGCCAGCAGACCGGACATCACCAATGAGCAGTTCTTC	once	TRBJ2-1	TRBV6-5	NA
CASSLYESSNQPQHF	TGTGCCAGCAGTTTATACGAGAGTAGCAATCAGCCCCAGCATTTT	NA	TRBJ1-5	TRBV27	NA
CATSRDASTGYGYTF	TGTGCCACCAGCAGAGATGCCTCTACAGGGTACGGCTACACCTTC	NA	TRBJ1-2	TRBV15	NA
CASSTGGNQPQHF	TGTGCCAGCAGTACCGGGGGCAATCAGCCCCAGCATTTT	NA	TRBJ1-5	TRBV7-9	NA
CSASPGVGQCF	TGCAGTGCTAGCCCGGGGGTAGGGCAGTGCTTC	NA	TRBJ2-7	TRBV20-1	NA
CASSLLGGLEAFF	TGTGCCAGCAGCTTATTGGGGGGACTTGAAGCTTTCTTT	few	TRBJ1-1	TRBV7-3	NA
CAIKGESSYEQYF	TGTGCCATCAAGGGGGAGTCTTCCTACGAGCAGTACTTC	NA	TRBJ2-7	TRBV10-3	NA
CASSTGTGRETQYF	TGCGCCAGCTCTACCGGGACAGGGAGAGAGACCCAGTACTTC	NA	TRBJ2-5	TRBV5-1	TRBD1
CASSLGGVRSYEQFF	TGTGCCAGCAGCCTAGGAGGCGTTAGGAGCTATGAGCAGTTCTTC	NA	TRBJ2-1	TRBV11-2	NA
CASSEGTQETQYF	TGTGCCAGCAGTGAGGGTACCCAAGAGACCCAGTACTTC	NA	TRBJ2-5	TRBV4-2	NA
CASSIAGAHTGELFF	TGTGCCAGTAGTATAGCAGGGGCGCACACCGGGGAGCTGTTTTTT	NA	TRBJ2-2	TRBV19	NA
CASSQMGQGVSTGELFF	TGTGCCAGCAGCCAAATGGGACAGGGAGTATCCACCGGGGAGCTGTTTTTT	once	TRBJ2-2	TRBV4-2	TRBD1
CAWSNGRTTGELFF	TGTGCCTGGAGTAACGGGAGGACGACCGGGGAGCTGTTTTTT	NA	TRBJ2-2	TRBV30	TRBD2
CASSLGGLYGYTF	TGTGCCAGCAGTTTGGGGGGGCTTTATGGCTACACCTTC	NA	TRBJ1-2	TRBV28	NA
CASSPRSSGGPYNEQFF	TGTGCCAGCAGCCCTAGGTCTAGCGGGGGCCCCTACAATGAGCAGTTCTTC	NA	TRBJ2-1	TRBV14	TRBD2
CASSQDPGTELNQPQHF	TGCGCCAGCAGCCAAGATCCGGGGACAGAGCTCAATCAGCCCCAGCATTTT	few	TRBJ1-5	TRBV4-1	TRBD1
CASRWGEDTEAFF	TGTGCCAGTAGATGGGGGGAGGACACTGAAGCTTTCTTT	NA	TRBJ1-1	TRBV19	NA
CSVEIPRDLYGYTF	TGCAGCGTTGAAATCCCGCGAGATCTCTATGGCTACACCTTC	NA	TRBJ1-2	TRBV29-1	NA
CAVPSASGNNEQFF	TGTGCCGTCCCCAGTGCTAGCGGGAACAATGAGCAGTTCTTC	NA	TRBJ2-1	TRBV28	TRBD2
CASSPQGTRVELFF	TGTGCCAGCAGCCCACAGGGGACCCGGGTGGAACTGTTTTTT	NA	TRBJ1-4	TRBV14	TRBD1
CASSMGGGGPYEQYF	TGTGCCAGCAGCATGGGGGGGGGCGGTCCCTACGAGCAGTACTTC	NA	TRBJ2-7	TRBV6-5	NA
CASSLSQTDTQYF	TGTGCCAGCAGCTTGTCACAGACAGATACGCAGTATTTT	NA	TRBJ2-3	TRBV5-6	NA
CASSPDRGPSSGNTIYF	TGCGCCAGCAGCCCAGACAGGGGTCCTAGCTCTGGAAACACCATATATTTT	NA	TRBJ1-3	TRBV4-3	TRBD1
CASSHTGGYNEQFF	TGCGCCAGCAGCCATACAGGGGGTTACAATGAGCAGTTCTTC	NA	TRBJ2-1	TRBV4-3	TRBD1
CASSPKGQSYNEQFF	TGTGCCAGCAGCCCGAAGGGACAATCCTACAATGAGCAGTTCTTC	NA	TRBJ2-1	TRBV5-4	NA
CASSYLQETQYF	TGTGCCAGCAGCTACCTACAAGAGACCCAGTACTTC	NA	TRBJ2-5	TRBV7-9	NA
CASSEEFSGANVLTF	TGTGCCAGCAGTGAGGAGTTCTCTGGGGCCAACGTCCTGACTTTC	few	TRBJ2-6	TRBV6-1	NA
CSVTLRPNEQFF	TGCAGCGTTACACTACGGCCGAATGAGCAGTTCTTC	NA	TRBJ2-1	TRBV29-1	NA
CASSQPGQGVRQYF	TGTGCCAGCAGTCAACCGGGACAGGGTGTTCGGCAGTACTTC	NA	TRBJ2-5	TRBV27	TRBD1
CASRHRTKAYEQYF	TGTGCCAGCAGACACCGGACAAAAGCCTACGAGCAGTACTTC	NA	TRBJ2-7	TRBV28	NA
CASLTRHPSTDTQYF	TGTGCCAGCCTAACCAGACATCCTAGCACAGATACGCAGTATTTT	NA	TRBJ2-3	TRBV6-1	NA
CASSQYRGREQYF	TGTGCCAGCAGCCAATACAGGGGGCGAGAGCAGTACTTC	NA	TRBJ2-7	TRBV4-2	TRBD1
CASSSLGQYNEQFF	TGTGCCAGCAGTTCCCTAGGACAGTACAATGAGCAGTTCTTC	NA	TRBJ2-1	TRBV6-5	NA
CASSLEFPGVYGYTF	TGTGCCAGCAGCTTAGAATTCCCAGGTGTCTATGGCTACACCTTC	NA	TRBJ1-2	TRBV7-8	NA
CASTTLANTGELFF	TGCGCCAGCACTACACTAGCGAACACCGGGGAGCTGTTTTTT	NA	TRBJ2-2	TRBV5-1	NA
CASRKGESPLHF	TGTGCCAGCAGGAAAGGGGAATCACCCCTCCACTTT	NA	TRBJ1-6	TRBV6-5	NA
CASSSQGNTGELFF	TGCGCCAGCAGCTCACAGGGAAACACCGGGGAGCTGTTTTTT	once	TRBJ2-2	TRBV5-1	NA
CATVLGTGEMGGQPQHF	TGCGCCACCGTCCTCGGGACAGGGGAAATGGGTGGTCAGCCCCAGCATTTT	NA	TRBJ1-5	TRBV10-1	TRBD1
CASSEQGALFGTQYF	TGTGCCAGCAGTGAGCAGGGGGCGCTTTTTGGTACCCAGTACTTC	NA	TRBJ2-5	TRBV2	TRBD1